These T cell receptor beta chains were read from a single sample in a study of blood T cell repertoires in COVID-19. TCRdb's table, derived via immunoSEQ multiplex PCR, lists solely in-frame clones and lacks some. The sample contains 200,000 to 250,000 clones, around 80% of which appear only once. The sequenced material came from peripheral blood. These TCRs come from a woman aged 70-85 years with acute or convalescent COVID-19. Both conserved end residues are part of each CDR3. Each record gives: D gene, clone size, J gene, V gene, CDR3 length, CDR3 protein, CDR3 DNA. D genes are given only for firm matches. Size values are once, few and many counts, or a class for expanded clones, and some rows have none.

.,.,TRBJ2-2,TRBV11-2,14,CASSRTRGTGELFF,TGTGCCAGCAGCCGGACCAGGGGCACCGGGGAGCTGTTTTTT
.,.,TRBJ1-1,TRBV6-5,14,CASSYNRVNTEAFF,TGTGCCAGCAGTTACAACAGGGTGAACACTGAAGCTTTCTTT
.,.,TRBJ2-7,TRBV2,13,CASRQGYPTSEWF,TGTGCCAGCAGACAGGGATACCCTACGAGCGAGTGGTTC
.,.,TRBJ2-7,TRBV19,11,CASPRGYEQYF,TGTGCCAGCCCAAGAGGGTACGAGCAGTACTTC
TRBD1,.,TRBJ1-5,TRBV2,14,CASSGTGGYQPQHF,TGTGCCAGCAGTGGGACAGGGGGTTACCAGCCCCAGCATTTT
.,.,TRBJ2-7,TRBV30,12,CAWNKGTYEQYF,TGTGCCTGGAATAAGGGGACCTACGAGCAGTACTTC
.,.,TRBJ2-7,TRBV28,13,CASSLRTENEQYF,TGTGCCAGCAGTCTTCGGACTGAGAACGAGCAGTACTTC
.,.,TRBJ2-4,TRBV28,13,CATEGGGGNIQYF,TGTGCCACGGAAGGGGGGGGCGGAAACATTCAGTACTTC
.,.,TRBJ2-1,TRBV27,14,CASSLGNPHNEQFF,TGTGCCAGCAGTTTGGGCAATCCCCACAATGAGCAGTTCTTC
TRBD1,.,TRBJ1-1,TRBV7-2,15,CASSPQQGVDTEAFF,TGTGCCAGCAGCCCCCAACAGGGGGTCGACACTGAAGCTTTCTTT
TRBD2,.,TRBJ2-3,TRBV2,16,CASSGPSGFSTDTQYF,TGTGCCAGCAGTGGGCCTAGCGGGTTTAGCACAGATACGCAGTATTTT
.,.,TRBJ2-7,TRBV2,13,CATSLGSSYEQYF,TGTGCCACCTCCCTGGGGAGCTCCTACGAGCAGTACTTC
.,once,TRBJ1-1,TRBV4-1,16,CASSQVAARGGTEAFF,TGCGCCAGCAGCCAAGTGGCAGCCCGGGGGGGCACTGAAGCTTTCTTT
.,.,TRBJ2-3,TRBV7-2,13,CASSPIWRGTQYF,TGTGCCAGCAGCCCAATCTGGAGAGGTACGCAGTATTTT
TRBD1,.,TRBJ1-3,TRBV5-6,17,CASSSGLGQGIGNTIYF,TGTGCCAGCAGCTCGGGCCTGGGACAGGGGATTGGAAACACCATATATTTT
TRBD2,.,TRBJ2-7,TRBV5-1,16,CASSPAPSGQYYEQYF,TGCGCCAGCAGCCCCGCCCCTAGCGGGCAATACTACGAGCAGTACTTC
TRBD1,.,TRBJ1-5,TRBV27,16,CASSPRTGVGGQPQHF,TGTGCCAGCAGTCCGAGAACAGGGGTGGGTGGTCAGCCCCAGCATTTT
.,.,TRBJ2-5,TRBV29-1,10,CSADRETQYF,TGCAGCGCAGACAGGGAGACCCAGTACTTC
TRBD2,.,TRBJ2-1,TRBV7-8,16,CASSRKSGISYNEQFF,TGTGCCAGCAGCCGAAAGAGCGGGATCTCCTACAATGAGCAGTTCTTC
.,.,TRBJ1-1,TRBV2,13,CASSQYLNTEAFF,TGTGCCAGCAGTCAGTACCTGAACACTGAAGCTTTCTTT
.,.,TRBJ1-2,TRBV5-4,15,CASSTGRGDGYGYTF,TGTGCCAGCAGCACCGGGAGGGGAGATGGCTATGGCTACACCTTC
.,.,TRBJ1-1,TRBV13,13,CASSEGPNTEAFF,TGTGCCAGCAGTGAGGGCCCGAACACTGAAGCTTTCTTT
TRBD2,.,TRBJ2-1,TRBV29-1,12,CSVEGAGGPGFF,TGCAGCGTTGAAGGAGCGGGAGGGCCTGGCTTCTTC
TRBD1,.,TRBJ1-1,TRBV30,18,CAWSTFLTGTNLIPEAFF,TGTGCCTGGAGTACTTTCCTGACAGGGACGAATTTAATTCCTGAAGCTTTCTTT
TRBD1,few,TRBJ1-2,TRBV3-1/TRBV3-2,14,CASSQSDRVYGYTF,TGTGCCAGCAGCCAGTCGGACAGGGTCTATGGCTACACCTTC
.,once,TRBJ2-2,TRBV3-1/TRBV3-2,13,CASSQARPGELFF,TGTGCCAGCAGCCAAGCCAGGCCCGGGGAGCTGTTTTTT
TRBD2,once,TRBJ2-2,TRBV5-1,15,CASSLATSATGELFF,TGCGCCAGCAGCTTGGCGACTAGCGCCACCGGGGAGCTGTTTTTT
TRBD2,.,TRBJ2-7,TRBV5-1,17,CASSYGTSGRAVYEQYF,TGCGCCAGCAGCTACGGGACTAGCGGGAGGGCCGTCTACGAGCAGTACTTC
TRBD1,.,TRBJ2-3,TRBV29-1,15,CSIFDRGRGTDTQYF,TGCAGCATCTTCGACAGGGGGCGCGGCACAGATACGCAGTATTTT
.,.,TRBJ1-6,TRBV11-2,13,CASSPGSESPLHF,TGTGCCAGCAGCCCCGGGTCAGAATCACCCCTCCACTTT
.,.,TRBJ2-5,TRBV28,14,CASSPAGPQETQYF,TGTGCCAGCAGCCCAGCGGGCCCGCAAGAGACCCAGTACTTC
TRBD1,.,TRBJ1-6,TRBV2,15,CASSGGTGLRSPLHF,TGTGCCAGCAGCGGGGGGACAGGGCTCCGCTCACCCCTCCACTTT
.,few,TRBJ2-7,TRBV20-1,11,CSPGVSYEQYF,TGCAGCCCAGGGGTGTCCTACGAGCAGTACTTC
.,.,TRBJ2-2,TRBV5-1,17,CASTESGQLVDTGELFF,TGCGCCAGCACAGAGTCAGGCCAGCTGGTTGACACCGGGGAGCTGTTTTTT
.,.,TRBJ2-3,TRBV27,17,CASSLFRGAGGPDTQYF,TGTGCCAGCAGTTTATTCAGGGGGGCGGGAGGCCCAGATACGCAGTATTTT
TRBD1,few,TRBJ2-2,TRBV19,14,CASSGTGRTGELFF,TGTGCCAGTAGTGGGACAGGGCGCACCGGGGAGCTGTTTTTT
.,.,TRBJ2-5,TRBV7-9,14,CASSFPGVVGAQYF,TGTGCCAGCAGCTTTCCGGGGGTAGTAGGGGCCCAGTACTTC
TRBD1,.,TRBJ1-4,TRBV6-5,15,CASKSSGQGNEKLFF,TGTGCCAGCAAGAGTTCGGGACAGGGGAATGAAAAACTGTTTTTT
.,.,TRBJ2-5,TRBV6-6,13,CASSWDNQETQYF,TGTGCCAGCAGTTGGGACAACCAAGAGACCCAGTACTTC
.,.,TRBJ2-1,TRBV28,11,CASRSLNEQFF,TGTGCCAGCAGGTCCCTTAATGAGCAGTTCTTC